This TCR beta chain is drawn from a study of T-cell reconstitution after alpha-beta-depleted transplantation in children. Broader study findings: Newly generated T cells supplied most T-cell counts and diversity one year post-transplant. Surviving thymic progenitors and recipient T cells were the source of high TCRbeta diversity at day 60 in some patients. Reportedly, only several hundred clones from non-depleted graft cells drove alpha-beta T-cell counts at about two months.

For TCRbeta, the library was prepared with unique molecular identifiers. In TCRdb, the PCR reads were re-called with MiXCR into one record per CDR3 protein. This table has about 510,000 distinct CDR3 sequences, about an eighth appearing once. The junction had 13 bases not matched to a gene; V was cut back by 3 bases and J by 4 bases. Germline CDR1 reads MGHRA; CDR2 reads YSYEKL. CDR3 size: 18 residues. This clonotype was seen repeatedly, ten times or more. Its antigen is unknown. Sequences were derived from PBMCs, mostly from graft donor cells, sampled 180 days after TCRalphabeta/CD19-depleted stem cell transplant. J is TRBJ1-5 and V is TRBV4-1; TRBD1 matches at 9 bases. The receptor's source is a female patient between 2 and 15 years old who had a stem cell transplant for aplastic anemia, so the T cells may come from the graft donor. The CDR3 spells CASSHAGTGKVGNQPQHF. As DNA, the CDR3 is TGCGCCAGCAGCCACGCAGGGACAGGGAAGGTGGGAAATCAGCCCCAGCATTTT.